One sample yielded the 29 T cell receptor beta chains listed below, sequenced in a study of T cells expressing NK-cell markers. TCRdb derives one entry per CDR3 protein from the 5' RACE reads, leaving out DNA. Across approximately 150,000 distinct CDR3 sequences, the top ten clones capture around 12% of the sample. Sequenced input: blood T cells: a sorted CD56 or NKG2C T cell subset, CD4+ or CD8+ T cells, or bulk PBMC T cells (not recorded which). The receptors were gathered from a man in his late teens or twenties in good health.

J is TRBJ1-5 and V is TRBV28; checking the TCRdb D call of TRBD1 is not possible without DNA. This CDR3 contains 18 residues. CDR1 and CDR2 from the germline V gene are MDHEN and SYDVKM. This CDR3 is CASSLDRSLDNSNQPQHF.

The chain recombines TRBV2 with TRBJ2-2; TCRdb calls TRBD1, which cannot be checked without DNA. This CDR3 has 16 residues. Germline assignment: CDR1 SNHLY and CDR2 FYNNEI. This CDR3 is CASSDSTGVNTGELFF.

J is TRBJ1-1 and V is TRBV7-9; TCRdb proposes TRBD1, but this gene call is untestable without DNA. Germline CDR1 is SEHNR and CDR2 is FQNEAQ (reference sequence). This CDR3 is 16 amino acids long. The CDR3 sequence: CASSLDAAPGDTEAFF.

The chain recombines TRBV2 with TRBJ2-1; the D call of TRBD1 rests on TCRdb alone, since no DNA is present to check it. From germline, CDR1 is SNHLY and CDR2 FYNNEI. The CDR3 spans 17 residues. CDR3 in amino acids: CASWGTGGPVYPNEQFF.

The rearrangement joins TRBV7-3 to TRBJ2-3. The V gene's germline CDR1 is SGHTA and CDR2 FQGTGA. CDR3 length equals 14 residues. CDR3 residues: CASSPRLNTDTQYF.

This chain connects TRBV7-9 to TRBJ2-2. Germline lookup yields CDR1 SEHNR and CDR2 FQNEAQ (reference sequence). The CDR3 is made up of 16 amino acids. CDR3: CASSLGGAENTGELFF.

This chain uses TRBV30 with TRBJ2-2. The CDR3 loop spans 15 amino acids. Per germline, CDR1 GTSNPN and CDR2 SVGIG (reference sequence). The CDR3 here is CAFHQERLNTGELFF.

V is TRBV15 and J is TRBJ2-5. The CDR3 contains 13 residues. Germline V gives CDR1 LNHNV, CDR2 YYDKDF (reference sequence). The CDR3 protein is CATSRGGLETQYF.

The chain couples TRBV29-1 to TRBJ2-7; TCRdb calls TRBD1, which cannot be checked without DNA. Per germline, CDR1 SQVTM and CDR2 ANQGSEA. The CDR3 contains 15 residues. CDR3 in amino acids: CSVPVATGGVYEQYF.

The rearrangement joins TRBV7-9 to TRBJ2-1; TCRdb gives TRBD2 as the D gene, but with no DNA this cannot be confirmed. The CDR3 extends over 15 amino acids. Germline assignment: CDR1 SEHNR and CDR2 FQNEAQ (reference sequence). The CDR3 protein is CASSIIPGLTNEQFF. Filled out from reference TRBV7-9 and TRBJ2-1, the complete variable domain reads DTGVSQNPRHKITKRGQNVTFRCDPISEHNRLYWYRQTLGQGPEFLTYFQNEAQLEKSRLLSDRFSAERPKGSFSTLEIQRTEQGDSAMYLCASSIIPGLTNEQFFGPGTRLTVL.

The chain joins TRBV7-8 to TRBJ2-5; TCRdb picks TRBD2, but there is no DNA to check that call. The CDR3 has 16 amino acids. Germline loops: CDR1 SGHVS, CDR2 FQNEAQ. CDR3 loop: CASSPHAGGGQETQYF.

This sequence joins TRBV7-8 and TRBJ2-1; TCRdb picks TRBD1, but there is no DNA to check that call. The CDR3 runs 17 residues. Germline V gene data show CDR1 as SGHVS and CDR2 as FQNEAQ. This CDR3 reads CASSLVHRGTGNNEQFF.

The rearrangement uses TRBV4-1 and TRBJ2-2; there is no DNA to check the TCRdb D call of TRBD1. The germline V gene has CDR1 MGHRA and CDR2 YSYEKL. The CDR3 is made up of 14 amino acids. The CDR3 is CASSRTGGTGELFF.

The rearrangement joins TRBV7-8 to TRBJ2-1; TCRdb returns TRBD2, unconfirmable since there is no DNA. This CDR3 region has 15 residues. CDR1 and CDR2 (germline): SGHVS, FQNEAQ. The chain's CDR3 is CASSHTSGSGNEQFF.

J is TRBJ1-1 and V is TRBV4-1. The CDR3 consists of 16 residues. Germline V gene data show CDR1 as MGHRA and CDR2 as YSYEKL. This CDR3 is CASSQAGGPGGTEAFF.

The chain has TRBV20-1 and TRBJ1-1; TCRdb returns TRBD1, unconfirmable since there is no DNA. Looked up from germline, CDR1 is DFQATT and CDR2 is SNEGSKA (reference sequence). The CDR3 has 17 amino acids. The CDR3: CSARDFSSNRDFAEAFF.

The CDR3 sequence: CASSQVAGLAGGSYEQYF. This chain links TRBV4-3 with TRBJ2-7; TCRdb indicates TRBD2, and absent DNA this call remains unverified. The CDR3 spans 18 residues. Germline V gives CDR1 LGHNA, CDR2 YSLEER.

The CDR3 loop is CASTPVVGDTQYF. This chain joins TRBV27 and TRBJ2-3; TCRdb reports TRBD1, a call that lacks DNA to check it against. The CDR3 covers 13 residues. Germline V lookup: CDR1 MNHEY, CDR2 SMNVEV (reference sequence).

V is TRBV29-1 and J is TRBJ1-1; there is no DNA to check the TCRdb D call of TRBD1. The CDR3 is made up of 15 amino acids. Germline V CDR1 and CDR2: SQVTM, ANQGSEA. The CDR3 here is CSVPNAPGGNTEAFF.

The chain links TRBV28 to TRBJ2-1; TCRdb picks TRBD2, but there is no DNA to check that call. The CDR3 consists of 15 residues. Germline assignment: CDR1 MDHEN and CDR2 SYDVKM. The CDR3: CASSFPSGVDNEQFF.

The chain couples TRBV12-3 or TRBV12-4 to TRBJ2-1. The CDR3 totals 14 residues. This chain's CDR3 is CASSLALGLEKQFF.

V usage is TRBV12-3 or TRBV12-4 and J usage is TRBJ2-1; TCRdb outputs TRBD2, but without DNA this stays unchecked. The CDR3 contains 16 residues. CDR3: CASSLAPGTRLNEQFF.

V and J are TRBV6-2 or TRBV6-3 and TRBJ2-1; TCRdb's assignment of TRBD1 cannot be checked, as there is no DNA. The germline CDR1 and CDR2 sequences are MNHEY and SVGEGT. CDR3 size: 13 residues. CDR3: CASSYSTGYEQFF.

The chain recombines TRBV28 with TRBJ2-1. The germline CDR1 and CDR2 sequences are MDHEN and SYDVKM. The CDR3 consists of 15 residues. CDR3 sequence: CASSLGRKVYNEQFF.

This chain links TRBV4-2 with TRBJ2-1. The CDR3 loop spans 14 amino acids. The germline CDR1 and CDR2 sequences are LGHNA and YNFKEQ. The CDR3 spells CASSRTDLLDEQFF.

V usage is TRBV12-3 or TRBV12-4 and J usage is TRBJ2-7; TCRdb lists TRBD1, though no DNA is available to test this call. The CDR3 sequence is 15 residues long. This CDR3 reads CASSLAQGEVYEQYF.

The V gene is TRBV20-1, the J gene TRBJ2-1; the TCRdb call, TRBD2, lacks DNA for checking. The germline V gene has CDR1 DFQATT and CDR2 SNEGSKA (reference sequence). This CDR3 contains 13 residues. The CDR3 sequence: CSARGGPYNEQFF.

This chain uses TRBV7-3 with TRBJ2-3; checking the TCRdb D call of TRBD2 is not possible without DNA. The CDR3 extends over 16 amino acids. The germline V gene has CDR1 SGHTA and CDR2 FQGTGA. The CDR3 loop reads CASSLIMRGATDTQYF.

The J gene is TRBJ2-3, the V gene TRBV11-2; TCRdb outputs TRBD2, but without DNA this stays unchecked. Germline values: CDR1 SGHAT, CDR2 FQNNGV. The CDR3 has 14 amino acids. Here the CDR3 reads CASRGRSHTDTQYF.